This T cell receptor (beta chain) was profiled in a study of cytomegalovirus exposure and HLA in healthy donors. Study findings and constraints: According to reports, the classifier identified cytomegalovirus status with high specificity and sensitivity.

PCR used 60 Vbeta primers and 13 Jbeta primers. Using immunoSEQ multiplex PCR, the repertoire was profiled, and TCRdb retains in-frame clones only, with some absent. The top ten hold under 2.5% of the sample, which has under 90,000 clones, roughly 75% seen once. With regard to this clone: Its specificity is unknown.

V shed 3 bases and J shed 2 bases, with 14 bases lying between them. This CDR3 region has 15 residues. The germline CDR1 and CDR2 sequences are GTSNPN and SVGIG (reference sequence). The sequencing sample was made of PBMCs. The chain combines TRBV30 with TRBJ1-5; a possible D gene is TRBD1 (6 bases). This TCR derives from a man aged 35-49 years in good health and CMV-seronegative. This chain's CDR3 is CAWSVGGYGNQPQHF. For the CDR3, the DNA is TGTGCCTGGAGCGTAGGGGGATACGGCAATCAGCCCCAGCATTTT. The variable domain in full, completed from reference TRBV30 and TRBJ1-5, reads SQTIHQWPATLVQPVGSPLSLECTVEGTSNPNLYWYRQAAGRGLQLLFYSVGIGQISSEVPQNLSASRPQDRQFILSSKKLLLSDSGFYLCAWSVGGYGNQPQHFGDGTRLSIL.